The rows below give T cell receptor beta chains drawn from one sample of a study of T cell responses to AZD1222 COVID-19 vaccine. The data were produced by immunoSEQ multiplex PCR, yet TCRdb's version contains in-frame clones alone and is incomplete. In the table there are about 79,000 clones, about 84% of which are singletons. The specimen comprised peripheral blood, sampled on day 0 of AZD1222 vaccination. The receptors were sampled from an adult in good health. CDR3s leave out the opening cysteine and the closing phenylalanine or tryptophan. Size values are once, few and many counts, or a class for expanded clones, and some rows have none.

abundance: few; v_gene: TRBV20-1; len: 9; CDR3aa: SAPFLREQY
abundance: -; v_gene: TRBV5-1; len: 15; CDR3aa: ASSTGTGGVLDEKLF
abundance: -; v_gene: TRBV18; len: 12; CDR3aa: ASSPPIAPNEQF
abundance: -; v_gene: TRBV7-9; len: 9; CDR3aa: ASSLGQDYT
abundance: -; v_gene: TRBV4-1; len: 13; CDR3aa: ASSQGDRRNQPQH
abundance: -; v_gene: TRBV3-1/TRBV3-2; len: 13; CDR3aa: ASSQDEGYKNIQY
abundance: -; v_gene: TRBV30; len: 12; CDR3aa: AWSAADLGDGYT
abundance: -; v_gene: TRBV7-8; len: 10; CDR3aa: ASSHPAGELF
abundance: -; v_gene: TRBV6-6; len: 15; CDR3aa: ASGPAGLAVSTDTQY
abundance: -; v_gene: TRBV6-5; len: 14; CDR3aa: ASSYGARGGRNEQF
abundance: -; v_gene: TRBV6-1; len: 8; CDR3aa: ASGSEPQH
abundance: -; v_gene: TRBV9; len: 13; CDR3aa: ASSAGQVLLDTQY
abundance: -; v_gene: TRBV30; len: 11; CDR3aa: AWRGTKGTEAF
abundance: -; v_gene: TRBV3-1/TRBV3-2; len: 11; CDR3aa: ASSRVRKETQY
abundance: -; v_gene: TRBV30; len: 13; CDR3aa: ASTTGGNVNSPLH
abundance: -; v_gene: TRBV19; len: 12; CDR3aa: ASSIVAGRHGYT
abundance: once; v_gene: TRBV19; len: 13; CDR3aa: ASSVYRDLGQPQH
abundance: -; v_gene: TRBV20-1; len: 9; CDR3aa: SAMVFNEQF
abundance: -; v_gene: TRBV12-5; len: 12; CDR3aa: ASGLAGTSYGYT
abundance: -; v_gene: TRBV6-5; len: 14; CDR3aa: ASSYSAGPGANVLT
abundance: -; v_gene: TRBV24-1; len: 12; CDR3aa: ATSGASMNTEAF
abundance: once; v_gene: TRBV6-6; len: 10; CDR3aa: ASSYSTGELF
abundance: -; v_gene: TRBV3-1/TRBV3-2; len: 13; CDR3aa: ASSQKGAGNQPQH
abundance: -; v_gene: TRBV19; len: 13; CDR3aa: AASRQGGTNEKLF
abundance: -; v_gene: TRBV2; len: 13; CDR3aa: ASSDSRTGKNIQY
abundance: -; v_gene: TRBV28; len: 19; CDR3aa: ASSYIRGLAGAHWSDGELF
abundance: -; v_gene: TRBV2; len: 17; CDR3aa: ASSEGYGTGVYSNQPQH
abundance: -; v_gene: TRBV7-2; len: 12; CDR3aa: ASSLGDRGGEQY
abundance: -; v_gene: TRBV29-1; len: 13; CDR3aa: SVAGGDRSTDTQY
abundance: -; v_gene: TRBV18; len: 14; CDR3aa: ASSPRTSGGTDTQY
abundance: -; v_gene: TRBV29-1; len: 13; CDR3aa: SVAAGTTSTDTQY
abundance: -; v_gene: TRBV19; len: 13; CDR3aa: ASSPGQGSNQPQH
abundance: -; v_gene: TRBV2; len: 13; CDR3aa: ASTLDRGDTGELF